This entry lists 22 T cell receptor beta chains sequenced from one sample in a study of spatial heterogeneity in lung cancer. The sample's time point: sample taken at primary tumor resection. The authors sequenced whole RNA from tumor, nontumor lung or frozen PBMC without sorting. TCRdb ran MiXCR on the 5' RACE reads and lists one entry per CDR3 protein. The sample records tens of thousands of distinct CDR3 sequences, roughly 5.7% being singletons. The specimen comprised PBMCs, sampled at surgery. The receptors shown here come from a male donor with early-stage non-small cell lung cancer.

This clonotype was recorded at least ten times. V usage is TRBV7-2 and J usage is TRBJ2-3, with D possibly being TRBD1 (6 bases). This CDR3 has 13 amino acids. Per germline, CDR1 SGHTA and CDR2 FQGNSA. V dropped 3 bases and J dropped 12 bases, with 16 bases sitting between them. The CDR3 is CASSLGAVSRQYF. In nucleotides, the CDR3 is TGTGCCAGCAGCTTGGGGGCAGTCTCAAGACAGTATTTT.

This clonotype has ten or more counts. This chain uses TRBV20-1 with TRBJ2-1; D call uncertain. Trimming pared 1 base from V and 6 bases from J, leaving 16 bases between. CDR3 length equals 15 residues. The V gene's germline CDR1 is DFQATT and CDR2 SNEGSKA (reference sequence). The CDR3 protein is CSARGPRDPLNEQFF. Written as DNA, the CDR3 is TGCAGTGCTAGAGGTCCCAGAGATCCCCTCAATGAGCAGTTCTTC.

This clonotype appeared many times. The rearrangement links TRBV7-8 to TRBJ2-1; D perhaps matches TRBD2 (5 bases). The germline V and J ends were trimmed by 1 base and 10 bases, with 23 bases remaining between them. CDR1 SGHVS and CDR2 FQNEAQ come from the germline V gene. This CDR3 has 17 residues. In nucleotides, the CDR3 is TGTGCCAGCAGCTTAGTAGGAGGCGAGCGGAAATCTGGGGAGCAGTTCTTC. It specifies CASSLVGGERKSGEQFF.

This clonotype was recorded many times. This chain links TRBV12-3 or TRBV12-4 with TRBJ2-5; 10 bases map to TRBD2. J was trimmed by 4 bases and V by 5 bases; bases with no gene match: 10. The CDR3 runs to 16 residues. The CDR3 loop is CASSHRTSGGVETQYF. CDR3 DNA sequence: TGTGCCAGCAGTCACCGGACTAGCGGAGGGGTAGAGACCCAGTACTTC.

This clonotype was picked up a small number of times. The chain links TRBV30 to TRBJ2-7; tentative D call: TRBD1 (6 bases). V dropped 5 bases and J dropped 7 bases, with 21 bases sitting between them. Per germline, CDR1 GTSNPN and CDR2 SVGIG (reference sequence). The CDR3 covers 14 residues. The CDR3 loop reads CAWESPGATGEQYF. DNA for the CDR3: TGTGCCTGGGAGAGCCCAGGGGCCACGGGGGAGCAGTACTTC.

The table lists this clonotype with many counts. The junction differs from germline at one of its ends, possibly a read error. The chain is built from TRBV30 and TRBJ1-1; D possibly corresponds to TRBD1 (5 bases). The CDR3 loop spans 16 amino acids. The V gene's germline CDR1 is GTSNPN and CDR2 SVGIG (reference sequence). The CDR3 DNA reads TGTGCCTGGAGTGTAGGGGCGATGCGAAAAGGATTTGAGGCAATCTTT. As protein: CAWSVGAMRKGFEAIF.

This clonotype came up many times. The CDR3, as DNA: TGCAGTGCTAGGGGCGGGGTTCCTCGTAGAGGTGAGCAGTTCTTC. It translates to CSARGGVPRRGEQFF. This chain joins TRBV20-1 and TRBJ2-1; D is possibly TRBD2 (6 bases). The CDR3 is made up of 15 amino acids. Germline CDR1 reads DFQATT; CDR2 reads SNEGSKA (reference sequence). Trimming pared 3 bases from V and 9 bases from J, leaving 21 bases between.

There are a few counts of this clonotype. The genes are TRBV12-3 or TRBV12-4 and TRBJ1-6; D is uncertain. Trimming left V 5 bases short and J 9 bases short, with 17 bases between. The CDR3 sequence is 15 residues long. The CDR3 sequence is CASSENHRFGSPLHF. DNA of the CDR3: TGTGCCAGCAGTGAGAACCACAGATTCGGTTCACCCCTCCACTTT.

There are many counts of this clonotype. The V gene is TRBV5-4, the J gene TRBJ2-3; no clear D. This CDR3 contains 13 residues. Per germline, CDR1 SGHNT and CDR2 YYREEE (reference sequence). The ends were cut back, 5 bases at V and 2 bases at J, with 9 bases in the middle. This CDR3 is CASRVQFTDTQYF. As DNA, the CDR3 is TGTGCCAGCAGAGTCCAATTCACAGATACGCAGTATTTT.

This clonotype occurred a few times. The genes are TRBV19 and TRBJ1-1; a possible D gene is TRBD1 (5 bases). CDR1 is LNHDA and CDR2 is SQIVND in the germline V gene (reference sequence). Trimming left V 3 bases short and J 0 bases short, with 17 bases between. The CDR3 has 17 residues. DNA of the CDR3: TGTGCCAGTAGTATGATTACCCCTGGGGCTTTGAACACTGAAGCTTTCTTT. Protein: CASSMITPGALNTEAFF. Drawing the rest from reference TRBV19 and TRBJ1-1, the complete variable domain is DGGITQSPKYLFRKEGQNVTLSCEQNLNHDAMYWYRQDPGQGLRLIYYSQIVNDFQKGDIAEGYSVSREKKESFPLTVTSAQKNPTAFYLCASSMITPGALNTEAFFGQGTRLTVV.

This clonotype has ten or more counts. The chain uses TRBV12-3 or TRBV12-4 and TRBJ2-5; TRBD2 matches 8 bases. The CDR3 totals 13 residues. Losses at the gene ends were 10 bases for V and 4 bases for J; bases not matched to a gene: 8. The CDR3 bases are TGTGCCACTAGGCCAGCGGGAGTAGAGACCCAGTACTTC. It encodes CATRPAGVETQYF.

Only a few counts were recorded for this clonotype. CDR3 sequence (DNA): TGTGCCAGCAGTGATTACAGGATCAGCTCCTACGAGCAGTACTTC. Translation: CASSDYRISSYEQYF. The chain couples TRBV28 to TRBJ2-7, with D perhaps matching TRBD1 (5 bases). Trimming removed 5 bases from V and 0 bases from J, with 14 bases in between. This CDR3 comprises 15 residues. From germline, CDR1 is MDHEN and CDR2 SYDVKM.

This clonotype was observed at least ten times. V and J are TRBV9 and TRBJ2-1; TRBD2 matches 10 bases. V dropped 4 bases and J dropped 0; count of bases not matched to a gene: 4. This CDR3 is 16 amino acids long. The germline gives CDR1 SGDLS, CDR2 YYNGEE. The CDR3 reads CASSTSGVSSYNEQFF. The CDR3 DNA is TGTGCCAGCAGCACTAGCGGGGTGAGCTCCTACAATGAGCAGTTCTTC.

In this sample, this clonotype turned up a few times. The chain is built from TRBV6-2 or TRBV6-3 and TRBJ2-2; maybe TRBD1 (6 bases). Trimming shortened V by 4 bases and J by 5 bases, and 11 bases separated the two germline ends. Per the germline V gene, CDR1 is MNHEY and CDR2 is SVGEGT. The CDR3 sequence is 14 residues long. The CDR3 here is CASSFSRGTGELFF. The DNA of the CDR3 is TGTGCCAGCAGTTTCTCCAGGGGAACCGGGGAGCTGTTTTTT.

This clonotype was seen ten or more times. The gene calls are TRBV6-1 and TRBJ1-2; D remains unclear. The CDR3 is made up of 13 amino acids. Germline values: CDR1 MNHNS, CDR2 SASEGT. Trimming removed 5 bases from V and 6 bases from J, with 13 bases in between. CDR3 DNA sequence: TGTGCCAGCAGTACTCACTTACCCGATGGCTACACCTTC. Amino acid sequence: CASSTHLPDGYTF.

The chain carries TRBV7-2 and TRBJ1-1, with TRBD1 as a possible D gene (6 bases). The CDR3 spans 15 residues. The germline gives CDR1 SGHTA, CDR2 FQGNSA. Trimming shortened V by 6 bases and J by 7 bases, and 21 bases separated the two germline ends. In DNA form, the CDR3 reads TGTGCCAGCAGTCCAGGACAGCCAAACCCGAATGAAGCTTTCTTT. Protein sequence: CASSPGQPNPNEAFF.

This clonotype was recorded many times. The rearrangement links TRBV12-3 or TRBV12-4 to TRBJ2-2; 9 bases are shared with TRBD2. This CDR3 has 16 residues. V was pared by 1 base and J by 4 bases, with 4 bases of the junction left unmatched. Written as DNA, the CDR3 is TGTGCCAGCAGTTTAGGTCCTAGCGGGATCACCGGGGAGCTGTTTTTT. This gives the protein CASSLGPSGITGELFF.

In its sample, this clonotype was seen many times. The chain uses TRBV28 and TRBJ2-7; D might be TRBD2 (5 bases). With 6 bases removed from V and 0 bases from J, the gap between germline ends came to 12 bases. CDR1 and CDR2 (germline): MDHEN, SYDVKM. CDR3 length: 14 amino acids. The CDR3 here is CASSLSDPSYEQYF. The DNA for the CDR3 is TGTGCCAGCAGCCTTAGCGATCCCTCCTACGAGCAGTACTTC.

This clonotype has a count of ten or more. The genes are TRBV7-6 and TRBJ2-7; TRBD2 matches 12 bases. J gave up 3 bases and V 5 bases, and 5 bases lay outside the gene matches. Germline loops: CDR1 SGHVS, CDR2 FNYEAQ. The CDR3 extends over 15 amino acids. The CDR3 nucleotides are TGTGCCAGCAGCCCCCAGACTAGCGGGAGCTACGAGCAGTACTTC. Its protein is CASSPQTSGSYEQYF.

This clonotype was picked up many times. This chain joins TRBV3-1 and TRBJ2-4, with D perhaps given as TRBD1 or TRBD2 (5 bases each). The CDR3 spans 16 residues. V was pared by 5 bases and J by 1 base, with 15 bases between. Germline values: CDR1 LGHDT, CDR2 YNNKEL (reference sequence). This chain's CDR3 is CASSARDLHAKNIQYF. The CDR3 nucleotides are TGTGCCAGCAGCGCCCGGGACCTCCACGCCAAAAACATTCAGTACTTC.

This clonotype was seen many times. The V call is TRBV30, the J call TRBJ2-2, with TRBD1 identical over 8 bases. From germline, CDR1 is GTSNPN and CDR2 SVGIG (reference sequence). This CDR3 comprises 15 residues. The J segment lost 4 bases and the V segment lost 2 bases, leaving 6 bases of the junction unmatched. CDR3 residues: CAWSRTGWRTGELFF. Here the CDR3 DNA reads TGTGCCTGGAGTAGGACAGGGTGGCGCACCGGGGAGCTGTTTTTT.

This clonotype came up many times. This chain connects TRBV6-5 to TRBJ1-2; maybe TRBD1 (6 bases). The CDR3 is 13 amino acids. Germline values: CDR1 MNHEY, CDR2 SVGAGI. CDR3 sequence: CAAQGYSNYGYTF. The CDR3 coding sequence is TGTGCGGCCCAGGGGTACTCTAACTATGGCTACACCTTC.